Listed here is a single T cell receptor beta chain. The source of the sample is a study of blood T cell repertoires in COVID-19. The wider study: COVID-19 samples, acute and convalescent, were from the United States, Italy and Spain. Nucleic acid was either cDNA or gDNA, and it came from T cells, B-cell-depleted T cells, or PBMCs.

Trimming shortened V by 0 bases and J by 1 base, and 13 bases separated the two germline ends. The CDR3 contains 17 residues. In germline, CDR1 is KGHSH, CDR2 LQKENI. Authors' analysis steps: The authors estimated nucleated cell counts from reference gene primer amplification. Assay: immunoSEQ multiplex PCR; the TCRdb copy retains only in-frame clones and omits some. From that table come the V and J calls and clone size; the DNA was used to work out D and trimming. This sample yields 150,000 or so clones, of which 80% to 90% are seen a single time; roughly 9.8% belongs to the top ten. This clonotype was obtained from a woman in her fifties or sixties with acute or convalescent COVID-19. The gene calls are TRBV18 and TRBJ1-3, with D maybe TRBD1 (6 bases). Sequenced input: peripheral blood. CDR3 DNA sequence: TGTGCCAGCTCACCACCTACAGGGACGGAATCTGGAAACACCATATATTTT. It yields the protein CASSPPTGTESGNTIYF.